This T cell receptor beta chain was retrieved from a study of a mutant IDH1 vaccine in newly diagnosed glioma. This clone appeared a few times. CDR1 and CDR2 from the germline V gene are SGHRS and YFSETQ. CDR3 length equals 13 residues. Trimming stripped 3 bases from V and 2 bases from J, with 8 bases between. Data came from immunoSEQ multiplex PCR; TCRdb stores just in-frame clones and leaves some out. This table has around 82,000 clones, about 80% appearing once. The time point denotes: baseline, week 1 (first vaccination visit). Treatment defined: pre-vaccination baseline after standard-of-care therapy.

Sample: PBMCs, taken from a glioma patient treated with radiotherapy, temozolomide or both. The rearrangement joins TRBV5-1 to TRBJ1-1; possibly TRBD1 for D (5 bases). The clonotype originates from a man aged 35-49 years with glioma. Some clones in this sample may be carry-over from other donors' samples. CDR3 amino acids: CASSWDRNTEAFF. The CDR3 nucleotides read TGCGCCAGCAGCTGGGACCGTAACACTGAAGCTTTCTTT.